This entry lists 27 T cell receptor beta chains sequenced from one sample in a study of cytomegalovirus exposure and HLA in healthy donors. PCR was performed using 60 Vbeta and 13 Jbeta primers. Here immunoSEQ multiplex PCR was the method, and the copy in TCRdb shows in-frame clones only, minus some. The sample contains 120,000 to 150,000 clones, approximately 70% of which appear only once. The sequenced sample was PBMCs. These receptors originate from a woman aged 18-35 years in good health and CMV-seronegative.

V gene TRBV5-1 combines with J gene TRBJ2-7; 16 nucleotides match TRBD2. The CDR3 length is 19 residues. Germline V CDR1 and CDR2: SGHRS, YFSETQ. The junction had 7 bases not matched to a gene; V was cut back by 0 bases and J by 1 base. CDR3 region: CASSLGGLAGGPWSYEQYV. Written as DNA, the CDR3 is TGCGCCAGCAGCTTGGGGGGACTAGCGGGAGGGCCGTGGTCCTACGAGCAGTACGTC.

The chain recombines TRBV5-8 with TRBJ2-3, with D perhaps TRBD2 (6 bases). Per germline, CDR1 SGHTS and CDR2 YDEGEE. The CDR3 is 13 amino acids. Trimming left V 2 bases short and J 3 bases short, with 7 bases between. CDR3 in DNA: TGTGCCAGCAGCTTCCTAGCGACAGATACGCAGTATTTT. It is translated as CASSFLATDTQYF.

This clone occurred a few times. CDR3 residues: CASGSGLAGGRLYNEQFF. Written as DNA, the CDR3 is TGTGCTAGTGGTTCGGGACTAGCGGGAGGGAGGCTATACAATGAGCAGTTCTTC. The chain has TRBV12-5 and TRBJ2-1, with 16 bases lining up with TRBD2. This CDR3 is 18 amino acids long. CDR1 and CDR2 from the germline V gene are LGHNT and FRNRAP. The J segment lost 4 bases and the V segment lost 4 bases, leaving 7 bases of the junction unmatched.

The chain uses TRBV15 and TRBJ2-5; possible D gene TRBD2, 5 bases. Germline V lookup: CDR1 LNHNV, CDR2 YYDKDF (reference sequence). The CDR3 totals 16 residues. V gave up 0 bases and J gave up 3 bases, with 14 bases separating them. The CDR3 sequence is CATSRESGPREETQYF. The CDR3 nucleotides read TGTGCCACCAGCAGAGAGAGCGGCCCGCGGGAAGAGACCCAGTACTTC. The whole variable domain, remainder taken from reference TRBV15 and TRBJ2-5, is DAMVIQNPRYQVTQFGKPVTLSCSQTLNHNVMYWYQQKSSQAPKLLFHYYDKDFNNEADTPDNFQSRRPNTSFCFLDIRSPGLGDTAMYLCATSRESGPREETQYFGPGTRLLVL.

In this sample, this clone turned up once. The chain carries TRBV5-6 and TRBJ2-1, with D perhaps TRBD2 (6 bases). Germline V CDR1 and CDR2: SGHDT, YYEEEE. The ends were cut back, 0 bases at V and 0 bases at J, with 13 bases in the middle. This CDR3 is built from 17 residues. In DNA, the CDR3 is TGTGCCAGCAGCTTGGCCCCCTCCGGGAGCTCCTACAATGAGCAGTTCTTC. Translation: CASSLAPSGSSYNEQFF.

The table lists this clone with a count of one. The gene calls are TRBV7-9 and TRBJ2-5; TRBD2 matches at 8 bases. The V and J ends lost 5 bases and 5 bases, in that order; junction bases with no gene match: 7. The length of the CDR3 is 14 residues. CDR1 and CDR2 from the germline V gene are SEHNR and FQNEAQ (reference sequence). The CDR3 DNA reads TGTGCCAGCAGCCCGTCGGGGGGGCAGGAGACCCAGTACTTC. It encodes CASSPSGGQETQYF.

Regarding this clone: A read error may produce the germline difference seen at one junction end. The genes are TRBV7-9 and TRBJ2-5; 13 bases line up with TRBD2. Germline CDR1 is SEHNR and CDR2 is FQNEAQ (reference sequence). This CDR3 spans 19 amino acids. The CDR3 DNA reads TGTTCCAGCAGCTCCACAACGACTACTAGCGGGAGGGTCCAAGAGACCCAGTACTTC. As protein: CSSSSTTTTSGRVQETQYF.

The chain joins TRBV28 to TRBJ1-6; 7 nucleotides line up with TRBD1. The CDR3 contains 12 residues. Looked up from germline, CDR1 is MDHEN and CDR2 is SYDVKM. J gave up 7 bases and V 10 bases, and 4 bases lay outside the gene matches. The CDR3 nucleotides read TGTGCCATTTCGGACAGGAATTCACCCCTCCACTTT. Its translation is CAISDRNSPLHF.

The rearrangement uses TRBV9 and TRBJ1-3, with D perhaps matching TRBD1 (6 bases). This CDR3 comprises 15 residues. Germline V lookup: CDR1 SGDLS, CDR2 YYNGEE. V lost 4 bases, J lost 2 bases, and 13 bases lay in between. This CDR3 is CASSLGGLAGNTIYF. The CDR3 DNA sequence: TGTGCCAGCAGCCTAGGGGGGCTAGCTGGAAACACCATATATTTT.

The chain combines TRBV7-2 with TRBJ2-5; 8 positions agree with TRBD2. The V segment lost 1 base and the J segment 3 bases; nucleotides outside the gene matches: 13. This CDR3 region has 18 residues. The germline gives CDR1 SGHTA, CDR2 FQGNSA. The CDR3 DNA reads as TGTGCCAGCAGCTTAGTCAGTGGCGGGAGGAGGGTGAAAGAGACCCAGTACTTC. It translates to CASSLVSGGRRVKETQYF.

The J gene is TRBJ2-2, the V gene TRBV13; 16 nucleotides agree with TRBD2. CDR1 is PRHDT, CDR2 FYEKMQ, per germline (reference sequence). V gave up 5 bases and J gave up 5 bases; unmatched junction bases: 11. There are 19 residues in the CDR3. The CDR3 region has the DNA TGTGCCAGCAGCCCGGGACTAGCGGGAGGGCCGAGAAGGACCGGGGAGCTGTTTTTT. Its translation: CASSPGLAGGPRRTGELFF.

This clone showed up just once. The V and J genes are TRBV18 and TRBJ2-1; D remains unclear. V dropped 0 bases and J dropped 0 bases, with 9 bases sitting between them. This CDR3 contains 16 residues. Looked up from germline, CDR1 is KGHSH and CDR2 is LQKENI. The chain's CDR3 is CASSPPVSRSYNEQFF. CDR3 in DNA: TGTGCCAGCTCACCACCCGTCTCCCGCTCCTACAATGAGCAGTTCTTC.

This clone occurred a few times. The genes are TRBV7-9 and TRBJ2-1, with a tentative D call TRBD2 (5 bases). This CDR3 comprises 13 residues. The V and J ends lost 3 bases and 5 bases respectively, with 8 bases between them. Per germline, CDR1 SEHNR and CDR2 FQNEAQ (reference sequence). CDR3 DNA sequence: TGTGCCAGCAGCTTCGGACTGAACAATGAGCAGTTCTTC. It specifies CASSFGLNNEQFF. Based on the CDR3 plus reference TRBV7-9 and TRBJ2-1, the full variable domain is DTGVSQNPRHKITKRGQNVTFRCDPISEHNRLYWYRQTLGQGPEFLTYFQNEAQLEKSRLLSDRFSAERPKGSFSTLEIQRTEQGDSAMYLCASSFGLNNEQFFGPGTRLTVL.

This clone was counted a few times. This chain uses TRBV5-5 with TRBJ2-3; 7 bases are a match to TRBD1. The V and J ends lost 4 bases and 2 bases, in that order; junction bases with no gene match: 10. Germline CDR1 SGHKS, CDR2 YYEKEE (reference sequence). The CDR3 sequence is 16 residues long. In nucleotides, the CDR3 is TGTGCCAGCAGCCCAGGACAGGCCTGGTCCACAGATACGCAGTATTTT. As protein: CASSPGQAWSTDTQYF.

The chain uses TRBV5-5 and TRBJ2-7; 10 nucleotides line up with TRBD1. J lost 3 bases, V lost 4 bases, and 4 bases had no gene match. The CDR3 is made up of 14 amino acids. CDR1 is SGHKS, CDR2 YYEKEE, per germline (reference sequence). The CDR3 protein is CASSRGTGVYEQYV. In DNA, the CDR3 is TGTGCCAGCAGCCGAGGGACAGGGGTCTACGAGCAGTACGTC.

This rearrangement joins TRBV9 to TRBJ2-3; a weak D match, TRBD1 (5 bases). The ends were cut back, 3 bases at V and 0 bases at J, with 8 bases in the middle. The CDR3 length is 14 residues. Germline assignment: CDR1 SGDLS and CDR2 YYNGEE. The CDR3 DNA follows: TGTGCCAGCAGCGCCAGGGCTAGCACAGATACGCAGTATTTT. Protein product: CASSARASTDTQYF.

This clone was counted a few times. The chain combines TRBV18 with TRBJ1-3; D uncertain. V lost 3 bases to trimming and J lost 8 bases, with 11 bases between them. Germline lookup yields CDR1 KGHSH and CDR2 LQKENI. There are 13 residues in the CDR3. The CDR3 loop is CASSPPTVDTIYF. Here the CDR3 DNA reads TGTGCCAGCTCACCTCCAACGGTCGACACCATATATTTT.

The chain joins TRBV29-1 to TRBJ2-7; the D gene is possibly TRBD2 (6 bases). Trimming cost V 4 bases and J 2 bases, with 9 bases left between them. Germline V CDR1 and CDR2: SQVTM, ANQGSEA. This CDR3 has 12 residues. The CDR3 coding sequence is TGCAGCGTTGGCCGGGAGACCTACGAGCAGTACGTC. It is translated as CSVGRETYEQYV.

This clone was recorded a few times. The rearrangement uses TRBV6-5 and TRBJ1-2; 7 positions match TRBD1. Germline assignment: CDR1 MNHEY and CDR2 SVGAGI. The CDR3 has 12 residues. Germline trimming cut 8 bases from V and 4 bases from J; bases unmatched to any gene: 4. The CDR3 DNA sequence: TGTGCCAGCTTGGGACAGTTCTATGGCTACACCTTC. Translated: CASLGQFYGYTF.

The rearrangement uses TRBV9 and TRBJ2-1, with D uncertain. The CDR3 contains 15 residues. CDR1 and CDR2 from the germline V gene are SGDLS and YYNGEE. V was clipped by 2 bases and J by 1 base, with 10 bases between them. The chain's CDR3 is CASSVGRSSYNEQFF. As DNA, the CDR3 is TGTGCCAGCAGCGTCGGTCGCTCTTCCTACAATGAGCAGTTCTTC.

This clone was detected only a few times. This chain uses TRBV7-2 with TRBJ1-5; no clear D. CDR1 is SGHTA, CDR2 FQGNSA, per germline. This CDR3 is 14 amino acids long. With 5 bases removed from V and 6 bases from J, the gap between germline ends came to 14 bases. The CDR3 sequence: CASSPSPGSQPQHF. DNA of the CDR3: TGTGCCAGCAGCCCCAGTCCGGGAAGTCAGCCCCAGCATTTT. The full variable domain, in which reference TRBV7-2 and TRBJ1-5 provide the parts outside the CDR3, is GAGVSQSPSNKVTEKGKDVELRCDPISGHTALYWYRQSLGQGLEFLIYFQGNSAPDKSGLPSDRFSAERTGGSVSTLTIQRTQQEDSAVYLCASSPSPGSQPQHFGDGTRLSIL.

The chain uses TRBV28 and TRBJ1-4, with 7 bases aligning to TRBD1. This CDR3 contains 12 residues. J gave up 16 bases and V 6 bases, and 11 bases lay outside the gene matches. CDR1 MDHEN and CDR2 SYDVKM come from the germline V gene. CDR3: CASSWLEGQPFF. The CDR3 DNA reads as TGTGCCAGCAGCTGGCTTGAGGGACAGCCGTTTTTT.

The chain joins TRBV5-4 to TRBJ1-2; D might be TRBD1 (5 bases). This CDR3 has 14 residues. Per the germline V gene, CDR1 is SGHNT and CDR2 is YYREEE (reference sequence). V was trimmed by 0 bases and J by 4 bases, leaving 10 bases between them. This CDR3 is CASSLAGLGYGYTF. The CDR3 nucleotides are TGTGCCAGCAGCTTGGCAGGGCTTGGCTATGGCTACACCTTC.

This chain connects TRBV11-2 to TRBJ2-2; weak D call: TRBD1 (6 bases). Between the trimmed V and J ends, which lost 5 bases and 8 bases, there was a span of 12 bases. Germline CDR1 SGHAT, CDR2 FQNNGV. The CDR3 is made up of 13 amino acids. The CDR3 nucleotides are TGTGCCAGCAGCCTACAGGGTCCGGGGGAGCTGTTTTTT. Protein product: CASSLQGPGELFF.

The chain combines TRBV7-8 with TRBJ1-3; no clear D. Germline V lookup: CDR1 SGHVS, CDR2 FQNEAQ. The CDR3 spans 15 residues. The V end lost 5 bases, the J end lost 2 bases, and 13 bases lay between the germline ends. The CDR3 loop reads CASSRTPSAGNTIYF. DNA of the CDR3: TGTGCCAGCAGCCGGACTCCCTCGGCTGGAAACACCATATATTTT.

This chain connects TRBV7-9 to TRBJ2-5; D may be TRBD2 (7 bases). The CDR3 sequence is 16 residues long. With 6 bases removed from V and 4 bases from J, the gap between germline ends came to 21 bases. Germline values: CDR1 SEHNR, CDR2 FQNEAQ (reference sequence). CDR3 amino acids: CASRDSGYRAVETQYF. The DNA for the CDR3 is TGTGCCAGCAGAGATAGCGGGTACAGGGCGGTAGAGACCCAGTACTTC.

The CDR3 DNA follows: TGTGCCAGTAGTATAGGTCCACTAGCGGGCAGAGAGACCCAGTACTTC. It translates to CASSIGPLAGRETQYF. The chain has TRBV19 and TRBJ2-5; 9 bases map to TRBD2. Germline assignment: CDR1 LNHDA and CDR2 SQIVND (reference sequence). V gave up 1 base and J gave up 4 bases; unmatched junction bases: 7. The CDR3 totals 16 residues.